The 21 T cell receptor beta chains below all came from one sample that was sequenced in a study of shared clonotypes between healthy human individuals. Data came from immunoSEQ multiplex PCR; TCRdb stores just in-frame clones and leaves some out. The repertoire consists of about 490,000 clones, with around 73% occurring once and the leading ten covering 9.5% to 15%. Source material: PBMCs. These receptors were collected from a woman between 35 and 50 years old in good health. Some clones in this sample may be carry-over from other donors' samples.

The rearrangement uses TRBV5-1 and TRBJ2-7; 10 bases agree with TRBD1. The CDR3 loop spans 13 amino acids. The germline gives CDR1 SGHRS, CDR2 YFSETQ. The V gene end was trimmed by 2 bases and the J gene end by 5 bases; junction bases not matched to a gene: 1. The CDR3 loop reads CASSFGQGDEQYF. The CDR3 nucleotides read TGCGCCAGCAGCTTTGGACAGGGGGACGAGCAGTACTTC.

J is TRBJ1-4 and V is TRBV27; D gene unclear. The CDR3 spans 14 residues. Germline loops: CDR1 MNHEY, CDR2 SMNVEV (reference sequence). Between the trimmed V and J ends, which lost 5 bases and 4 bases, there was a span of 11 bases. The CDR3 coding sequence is TGTGCCAGCAGTCGGGGAGGGAATAATGAAAAACTGTTTTTT. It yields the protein CASSRGGNNEKLFF.

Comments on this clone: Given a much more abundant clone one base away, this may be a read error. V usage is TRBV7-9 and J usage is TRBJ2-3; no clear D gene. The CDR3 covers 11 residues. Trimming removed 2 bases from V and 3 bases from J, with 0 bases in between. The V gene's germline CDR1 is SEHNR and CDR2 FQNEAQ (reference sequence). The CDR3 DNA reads TGTGCCAGCAGCTTAACAGATACGCAGTATTTT. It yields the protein CASSLTDTQYF.

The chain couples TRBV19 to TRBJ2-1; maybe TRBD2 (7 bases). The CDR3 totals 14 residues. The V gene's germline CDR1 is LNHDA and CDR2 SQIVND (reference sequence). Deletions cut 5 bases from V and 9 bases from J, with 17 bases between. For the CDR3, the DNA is TGTGCCAGTAGTTGGGGGGGCCCCCTGGGTGAGCAGTTCTTC. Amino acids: CASSWGGPLGEQFF. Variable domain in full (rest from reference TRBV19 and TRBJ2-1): DGGITQSPKYLFRKEGQNVTLSCEQNLNHDAMYWYRQDPGQGLRLIYYSQIVNDFQKGDIAEGYSVSREKKESFPLTVTSAQKNPTAFYLCASSWGGPLGEQFFGPGTRLTVL.

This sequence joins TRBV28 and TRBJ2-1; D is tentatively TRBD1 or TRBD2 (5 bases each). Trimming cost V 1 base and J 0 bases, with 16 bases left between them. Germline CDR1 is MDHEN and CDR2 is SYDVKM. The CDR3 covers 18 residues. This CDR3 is CASSLLGDGGSSYNEQFF. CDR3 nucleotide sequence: TGTGCCAGCAGTTTATTAGGGGATGGGGGAAGCTCCTACAATGAGCAGTTCTTC. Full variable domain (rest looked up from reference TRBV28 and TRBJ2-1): DVKVTQSSRYLVKRTGEKVFLECVQDMDHENMFWYRQDPGLGLRLIYFSYDVKMKEKGDIPEGYSVSREKKERFSLILESASTNQTSMYLCASSLLGDGGSSYNEQFFGPGTRLTVL.

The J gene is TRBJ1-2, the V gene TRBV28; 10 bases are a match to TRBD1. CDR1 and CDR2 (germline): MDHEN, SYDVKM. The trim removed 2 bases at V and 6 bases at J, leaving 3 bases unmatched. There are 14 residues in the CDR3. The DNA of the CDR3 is TGTGCCAGCAGTTTAGGGGACAGGGGAGATGGCTACACCTTC. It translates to CASSLGDRGDGYTF.

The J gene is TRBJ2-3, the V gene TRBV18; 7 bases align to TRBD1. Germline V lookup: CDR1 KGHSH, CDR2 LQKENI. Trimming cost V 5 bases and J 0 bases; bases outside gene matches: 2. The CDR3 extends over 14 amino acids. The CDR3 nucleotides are TGTGCCAGCTCAGACAGGGAGAGCACAGATACGCAGTATTTT. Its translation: CASSDRESTDTQYF.

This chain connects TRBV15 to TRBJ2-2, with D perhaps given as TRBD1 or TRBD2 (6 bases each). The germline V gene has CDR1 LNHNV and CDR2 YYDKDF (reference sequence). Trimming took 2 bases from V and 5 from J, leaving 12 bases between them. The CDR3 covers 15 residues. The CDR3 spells CATSRSGAGTGELFF. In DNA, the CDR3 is TGTGCCACCAGCAGATCGGGGGCAGGGACCGGGGAGCTGTTTTTT.

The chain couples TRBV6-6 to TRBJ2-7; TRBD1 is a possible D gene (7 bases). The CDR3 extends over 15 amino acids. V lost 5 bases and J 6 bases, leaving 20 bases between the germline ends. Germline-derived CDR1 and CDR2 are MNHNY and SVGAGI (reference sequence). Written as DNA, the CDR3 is TGTGCCAGCAGTCGGGGGACAGCCACAAAAACCGAGCAGTACTTC. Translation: CASSRGTATKTEQYF.

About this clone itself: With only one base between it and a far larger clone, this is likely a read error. The CDR3 sequence is CAGSLAQMRDEQFF. CDR3 coding DNA: TGCGCCGGCAGCTTGGCCCAGATGCGGGATGAGCAGTTCTTC. The V call is TRBV5-1, the J call TRBJ2-1; D perhaps matches TRBD2 (5 bases). Germline V CDR1 and CDR2: SGHRS, YFSETQ. This CDR3 has 14 amino acids. Full variable domain (remainder filled in from reference TRBV5-1 and TRBJ2-1): KAGVTQTPRYLIKTRGQQVTLSCSPISGHRSVSWYQQTPGQGLQFLFEYFSETQRNKGNFPGRFSGRQFSNSRSEMNVSTLELGDSALYLCAGSLAQMRDEQFFGPGTRLTVL.

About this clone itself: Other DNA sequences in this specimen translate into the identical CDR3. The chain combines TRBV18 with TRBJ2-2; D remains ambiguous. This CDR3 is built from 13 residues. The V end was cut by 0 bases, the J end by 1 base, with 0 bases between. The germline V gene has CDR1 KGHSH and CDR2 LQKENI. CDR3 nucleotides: TGTGCCAGCTCACCACCGAACACCGGGGAGCTGTTTTTT. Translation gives CASSPPNTGELFF.

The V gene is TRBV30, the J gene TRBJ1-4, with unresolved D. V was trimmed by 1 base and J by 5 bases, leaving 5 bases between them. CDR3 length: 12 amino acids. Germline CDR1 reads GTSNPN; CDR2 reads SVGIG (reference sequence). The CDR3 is CAWSGQNEKLFF. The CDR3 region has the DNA TGTGCCTGGAGTGGGCAAAATGAAAAACTGTTTTTT. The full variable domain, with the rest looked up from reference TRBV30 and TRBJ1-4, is SQTIHQWPATLVQPVGSPLSLECTVEGTSNPNLYWYRQAAGRGLQLLFYSVGIGQISSEVPQNLSASRPQDRQFILSSKKLLLSDSGFYLCAWSGQNEKLFFGSGTQLSVL.

DNA for the CDR3: TGTGCCAGCAGTCTACTAGCGGGAGAAGGCAATGAGCAGTTCTTC. Encoded protein: CASSLLAGEGNEQFF. The gene calls are TRBV27 and TRBJ2-1; 11 bases align to TRBD2. Germline V gene data show CDR1 as MNHEY and CDR2 as SMNVEV (reference sequence). CDR3 length equals 15 residues. J was trimmed by 6 bases and V by 5 bases; bases with no gene match: 6.

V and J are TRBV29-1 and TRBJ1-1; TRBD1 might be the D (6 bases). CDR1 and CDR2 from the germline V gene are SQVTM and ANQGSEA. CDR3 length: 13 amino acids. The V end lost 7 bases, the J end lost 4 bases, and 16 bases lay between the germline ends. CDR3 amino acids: CSAQRGGGTEAFF. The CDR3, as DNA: TGCAGCGCCCAGAGGGGGGGAGGCACTGAAGCTTTCTTT.

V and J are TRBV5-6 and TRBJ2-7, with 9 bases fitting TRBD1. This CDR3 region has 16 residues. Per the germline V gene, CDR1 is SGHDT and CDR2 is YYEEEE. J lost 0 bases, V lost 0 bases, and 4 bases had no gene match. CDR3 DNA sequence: TGTGCCAGCAGCTTGGGGGGACAGGGCTACTCCTACGAGCAGTACTTC. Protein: CASSLGGQGYSYEQYF.

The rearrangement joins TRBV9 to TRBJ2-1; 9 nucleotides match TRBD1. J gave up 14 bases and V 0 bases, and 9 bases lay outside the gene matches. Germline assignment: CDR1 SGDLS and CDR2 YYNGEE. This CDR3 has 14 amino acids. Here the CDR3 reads CASSVEWETGGEFF. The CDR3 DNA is TGTGCCAGCAGCGTAGAGTGGGAGACAGGGGGTGAGTTCTTC.

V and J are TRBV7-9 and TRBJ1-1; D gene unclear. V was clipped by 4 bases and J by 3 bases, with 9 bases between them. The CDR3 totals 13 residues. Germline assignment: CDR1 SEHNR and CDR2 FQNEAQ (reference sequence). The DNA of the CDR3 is TGTGCCAGCAGCTCGCAGGTGGACACTGAAGCTTTCTTT. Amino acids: CASSSQVDTEAFF.

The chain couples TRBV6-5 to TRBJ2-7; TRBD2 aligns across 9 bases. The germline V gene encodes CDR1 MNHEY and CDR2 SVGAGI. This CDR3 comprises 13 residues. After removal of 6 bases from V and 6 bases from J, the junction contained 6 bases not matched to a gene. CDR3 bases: TGTGCCAGCAGACCGGGACTAGCTCGCGAGCAGTACTTC. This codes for CASRPGLAREQYF.

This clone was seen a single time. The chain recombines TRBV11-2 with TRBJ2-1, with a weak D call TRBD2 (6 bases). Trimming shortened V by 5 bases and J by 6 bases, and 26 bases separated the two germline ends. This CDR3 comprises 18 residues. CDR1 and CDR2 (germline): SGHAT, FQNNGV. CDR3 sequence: CASSPAPHLARIGNEQFF. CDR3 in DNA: TGTGCCAGCAGCCCCGCCCCTCATCTAGCGAGGATTGGCAATGAGCAGTTCTTC.

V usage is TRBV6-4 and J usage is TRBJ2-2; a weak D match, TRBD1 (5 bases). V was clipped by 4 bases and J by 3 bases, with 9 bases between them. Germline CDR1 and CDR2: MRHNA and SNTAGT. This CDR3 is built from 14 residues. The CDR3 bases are TGTGCCAGCAGTGCCCAGGGCTACACCGGGGAGCTGTTTTTT. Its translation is CASSAQGYTGELFF.

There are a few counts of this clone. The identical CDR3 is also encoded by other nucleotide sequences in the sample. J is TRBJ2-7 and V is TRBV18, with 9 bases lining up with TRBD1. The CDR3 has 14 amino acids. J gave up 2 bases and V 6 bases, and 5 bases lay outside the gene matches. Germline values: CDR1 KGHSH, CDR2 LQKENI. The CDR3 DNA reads TGTGCCAGCTCCCCCGGGACAGGGCCCTACGAGCAGTACTTC. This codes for CASSPGTGPYEQYF.